This T cell receptor beta chain was identified in a study of blood T cell repertoires in COVID-19. Turning to the study itself: From T cells, B-cell-depleted T cells, or PBMCs came the material, which was cDNA or gDNA.

Original methodology: Estimated nucleated cell counts came from reference gene primer amplification. TCRdb's copy holds only in-frame clones and misses some; the assay was immunoSEQ multiplex PCR. V and J calls and clone size are given by that table; D and trimming were obtained from the DNA. The sample lists 70,000 to 75,000 clones, around 83% occurring once. The CDR3 totals 15 residues. Germline-derived CDR1 and CDR2 are LGHDT and YNNKEL (reference sequence). The germline V and J ends were trimmed by 4 bases and 3 bases, with 12 bases remaining between them. The clonotype originates from a man in his sixties or seventies with acute or convalescent COVID-19. Material: peripheral blood. This chain connects TRBV3-1 (or the pseudogene TRBV3-2) to TRBJ1-4; D possibly corresponds to TRBD1 (5 bases). CDR3 sequence reads: CASSPQGRANEKLFF. CDR3 sequence (DNA): TGTGCCAGCAGCCCCCAGGGTCGAGCTAATGAAAAACTGTTTTTT.